This T cell receptor beta chain was observed in a study of cytomegalovirus exposure and HLA in healthy donors (dated by TCRdb to 2017 to 2019). For context, the study as a whole: An earlier analysis of about 530 of the donors reported about 260 Gb of sequence data and roughly 120 million unique TCR beta sequences obtained from 150 million to 200 million T cells. A later genetic analysis took genome-wide SNP genotypes for about three fifths of the roughly 670 donors and used that subset as a discovery cohort. Alongside the repertoire data, information on donor age, sex, ethnicity and CMV serostatus was compiled. Several DR-DQ haplotypes were treated as single units for association and clustering because of strong linkage in the cohort. On average, roughly 240,000 unique TCR beta nucleotide sequences were sequenced per donor among a few hundred genotyped donors of the cohort, with roughly 18% of those sequences being non-productive. HLA typing included class I and class II loci at four-digit resolution. Typing coverage varied by locus: about 629-630 donors for A, B, C, DRB1 and DQB1; about 520 for DQA1; over 600 for DPA1; more than 450 for DPB1. The T cell repertoires of 700 or so subjects were profiled by immunosequencing and related to cytomegalovirus serostatus. Every repertoire in the discovery cohort had been generated on one and the same sequencing platform. The study aimed to test whether cataloging public T cell receptors could reveal signatures of past pathogen exposure. The study combined high-throughput TCR immunosequencing, statistical association of individual TCRs with disease status, and machine learning to predict cytomegalovirus infection status. A separate validation cohort of 90 to 150 different subjects was used in addition to the roughly 670-subject first cohort. Rather than drawing on any new phenotypic data, the later analysis identified candidate immune exposures from TCR beta sequences and the way those sequences occurred across donors. The genetic ancestry cluster associated with self-reported Caucasian donors included 81% of the 398 genotyped donors. In a later analysis, previously published TCR beta repertoires from 666 donors were re-analyzed and high-resolution HLA genotyping was added so that TCR occurrence patterns could be studied. To decide whether each TCR beta V gene segment behaved as functional or pseudogenic, an earlier analysis of 587 of the donors relied on high-throughput TCR beta sequencing. An early release that covered about 600 HLA-typed donors contained approximately 300 gigabases of sequencing data and 70 million to 100 million unique TCR sequences. What the authors observed across the whole study: Compared with the roughly 670-donor mean, donors in an Asian-associated ancestry cluster had fewer N-insertions in productive TCRs, according to a later genetic analysis. A later analysis associated 15,000 or so TCR beta sequences with specific HLA alleles at a false discovery rate of 0.05. The study listed around 160 TCR beta chains as associated with cytomegalovirus. Correlated functional status among segregating V segments might be attributable to linkage disequilibrium, but an unknown experimental factor could not be ruled out. Most CMV-associated TCR beta chains appeared to be HLA-restricted in a later analysis, and the HLA associations seemed to be driven largely by CMV exposure. In an earlier analysis of around 600 of the donors, most TCR beta V segments appeared in productive rearrangements about 90% or about 30% of the time, broadly matching IMGT annotations. In this cohort, only TCR beta chains were sequenced, and detectable features were limited by the absence of alpha or paired-chain data. V-gene and J-gene trimming of TCR beta chains was associated with a missense DCLRE1C variant in a later genetic analysis, and the association was replicated in an independent cohort. Roughly uniform sequencing depth across donors was assumed in presence/absence analyses, although this assumption may not hold. Because counts were too low, roughly 18 rarely observed V segments, including chromosome 9 orphons, were left out of the earlier analysis of 500 to 650 of the donors. In a later analysis, HLA-associated TCR beta chains showed more clonal expansion and lower generation probabilities than non-associated chains that were equally common. A further reported finding was that TCR beta sequences accurately predicted the HLA-A and HLA-B alleles for most subjects in the first cohort. For the cohort, immune exposure information was limited to CMV serostatus. Several of the top co-occurrence clusters appeared to be linked to parvovirus B19, influenza, CMV and Epstein-Barr virus, according to a later analysis. The classifier was reported to diagnose cytomegalovirus status with high specificity and sensitivity in both the original cohort and the validation cohort. A group of highly shared sequence variants was considered likely to be a technical artifact of the sequencing pipeline. A later analysis found that TCR association rates varied across HLA loci, with DRB1 alleles showing the most associated TCRs and HLA-C alleles the fewest. A few of the identified cytomegalovirus-associated TCR beta chains were confirmed in vitro to be specific for cytomegalovirus antigens. Assigning TCR associations to individual alleles was difficult when HLA alleles, especially DR and DQ, strongly co-occurred. The 87-base-pair reads could not distinguish some IMGT-functional V segments, including TRBV6-2 and TRBV6-3, so those segments were excluded. Because HLA typing was missing for some donors at each locus, association tests included only the typed subset. Across donors, most TCR sequences were observed very rarely, whereas some public TCRs were present in many individuals. It was suggested by the authors that the approach could potentially be generalized to other disease states and immunological phenotypes.

The cohort consisted of more than 650 healthy bone marrow donors. At the time of sampling, all cohort members were nominally healthy, though unrecorded immune exposures were likely present. The donor was CMV seronegative and was included in the group of about 400 seronegative cohort members. Every donor gave a peripheral blood sample, and the peripheral blood mononuclear cells from that sample were used for TCR beta sequencing. The Qiagen DNeasy Blood Extraction Kit was used to extract genomic DNA from the blood cell samples. Libraries were constructed by the immunoSEQ multiplex PCR assay. A mixture of 60 forward primers for TCR Vbeta segments and 13 reverse primers for TCR Jbeta segments was used in the multiplex PCR. Amplification of the CDR3 region of rearranged TCR beta genes was performed with a multiplex PCR assay on genomic DNA. Amplified TCR beta libraries were sequenced as 87-base-pair reads on the Illumina HiSeq System. Processing in the source paper ran as follows. In a later analysis, some 80 million unique TCR beta chains were counted across the roughly 610 repertoires, and around 10 million of these chains were shared by at least two donors. Raw reads were error-corrected and collapsed into unique sequences with a nearest-neighbor algorithm that merged closely related sequences to remove PCR and sequencing errors. V, D and J gene segments were assigned by aligning CDR3 sequences to IMGT reference sequences. For a sequence to be retained, at least a six-nucleotide match to both a V gene segment and a J gene segment was required. A rearrangement counted as productive if the CDR3 had no stop codons and remained in frame with V and J, and every other rearrangement counted as non-productive. Following IMGT convention, CDR3 was defined as the stretch from the second conserved V-encoded cysteine up to the conserved J-encoded phenylalanine. The earlier analysis of about 560 of the donors excluded any sequence lacking an unambiguous match to a single V gene segment. In an earlier analysis of a few hundred of the donors, V segments were called functional above 56.7% productive rearrangements and were called segregating when the between-donor standard deviation exceeded 5%. A statistical classification framework was built to diagnose cytomegalovirus status from the catalog of TCR beta chain sequences. In a later analysis, V and J genes were assigned by comparing TCR nucleotide sequences against IMGT/GENE-DB human TR gene sequences. Using the TCRdist pipeline, a later analysis assigned CDR3 sequences along with most-parsimonious VDJ recombination scenarios. In a later analysis, each TCR beta chain was defined by its CDR3 amino acid sequence together with its V-gene family, and reads lacking a unique V-gene family were excluded. In a later analysis, 450 to 600 highly shared, low-generation-probability nucleotide sequences were removed to address suspected cross-contamination and a sequencing artifact. A later analysis calculated a clonal expansion index for each public chain from normalized within-repertoire ranks of inferred template counts. In a later analysis, generation probabilities were computed with a VDJ recombination model fitted to out-of-frame rearrangements, and the resulting probabilities were checked against IGoR. In a later analysis, TCR-TCR, TCR-HLA and TCR-CMV co-occurrence was scored with hypergeometric tests, and a repertoire-size bias correction was applied to TCR pairs. A later analysis estimated false discovery rates by permuting HLA or CMV assignments 20 times. In a later analysis, co-occurring TCRs were grouped using DBSCAN, with TCRdist sequence similarity added in when clustering inside HLA-allele-positive subsets. For co-occurrence clustering, repertoires with fewer than 30,000 or more than 120,000 public chains were excluded, along with 4 to 6 repertoires with anomalous nucleotide sharing. Imported from immuneACCESS, the table was reduced by TCRdb to in-frame sequences with V and J called. These copies leave out some clones; in studies compared against another copy, an unresolved V gene accounts for under half, and the cause of the remainder is not known. The V and J calls and clone size come from that table; D and trimming were worked out from the DNA. Counted in this sample were about 160,000 clones; roughly 80% of them appeared once. The ten largest account for over 1.1% of the sample.

Its CDR3 holds 13 amino acids, cysteine through phenylalanine. Only the CDR3 portion is preserved as DNA: 39 bases, with reading frame beginning at the first base. The germline ends are 8 bases apart after V is trimmed by 5 bases and J by 1 base. According to the germline V gene, CDR1 reads SGHTA and CDR2 reads FQGNSA. Points on this clone: Its antigen specificity is not known. No base-level quality is on record; no much larger clone is a single base apart.

Specimen: PBMCs. The sequence was collected from a male donor in good health and CMV-seronegative. The rearrangement combines TRBV7-2 with TRBJ2-5; a confident D gene designation cannot be given. The DNA reads TGTGCCAGCAGCAAACCGGTCCAAGAGACCCAGTACTTC. This encodes CASSKPVQETQYF. Joined to the reference TRBV7-2 and TRBJ2-5 proteins, this CDR3 gives the full variable domain: GAGVSQSPSNKVTEKGKDVELRCDPISGHTALYWYRQSLGQGLEFLIYFQGNSAPDKSGLPSDRFSAERTGGSVSTLTIQRTQQEDSAVYLCASSKPVQETQYFGPGTRLLVL.